The sample holds many counts of the clone carrying this T cell receptor beta chain. TCRdb passed the 5' RACE reads through MiXCR, listing each CDR3 protein once. Of over 40,000 distinct CDR3 sequences listed, about 6% are singletons. The germline V gene has CDR1 DFQATT and CDR2 SNEGSKA (reference sequence). V lost 3 bases and J 1 base, leaving 13 bases between the germline ends. The CDR3 has 14 residues. The data derive from a study of neurological immune-mediated disorders. For sorted libraries, the input was about 1 million CD4+ or CD8+ T cells. This receptor was identified in a woman aged 40 to 50 in good health. The chain uses TRBV20-1 and TRBJ2-7, with D possibly TRBD2 on 6 matching bases. Input material: CD4+ T cells from blood. In nucleotides, the CDR3 is TGCAGTGCTAGCCCGTGGGAGGCGTCCTACGAGCAGTACTTC. It is translated as CSASPWEASYEQYF.